These 4 T cell receptor beta chains originate from one sample sequenced in a study of blood T cell repertoires in COVID-19. Some clones are missing from TCRdb's copy, which holds only in-frame ones; the method was immunoSEQ multiplex PCR. The sample gives 200,000 to 300,000 clones, about 87% of which show up once; approximately 0.9% is in the top ten. Sequencing was done on a sample of PBMCs or T cells enriched from blood (not recorded which). These receptors came from a man in his forties or fifties who had been exposed to COVID-19.

This rearrangement joins TRBV6-5 to TRBJ2-3; D unclear. Trimming took off 7 bases at V and 2 bases at J, with 10 bases between the two ends. The CDR3 runs 13 residues. Germline assignment: CDR1 MNHEY and CDR2 SVGAGI. CDR3 nucleotides: TGTGCCAGCACATTGCGTTACACAGATACGCAGTATTTT. Its translation is CASTLRYTDTQYF.

The genes are TRBV5-1 and TRBJ2-3; TRBD1 agrees at 7 bases. J lost 2 bases, V lost 0 bases, and 6 bases had no gene match. CDR1 and CDR2 from the germline V gene are SGHRS and YFSETQ. CDR3 length: 16 residues. The CDR3 nucleotides read TGCGCCAGCAGCTTGGCCTACAGGGGTCCCACAGATACGCAGTATTTT. Translated, it gives CASSLAYRGPTDTQYF. Variable domain in full (rest from reference TRBV5-1 and TRBJ2-3): KAGVTQTPRYLIKTRGQQVTLSCSPISGHRSVSWYQQTPGQGLQFLFEYFSETQRNKGNFPGRFSGRQFSNSRSEMNVSTLELGDSALYLCASSLAYRGPTDTQYFGPGTRLTVL.

This chain links TRBV5-4 with TRBJ2-3; possibly TRBD1 for D (6 bases). The CDR3 covers 17 residues. The germline V and J ends were trimmed by 2 bases and 2 bases, with 18 bases remaining between them. Germline CDR1 SGHNT, CDR2 YYREEE (reference sequence). The CDR3 DNA reads TGTGCCAGCAGCTTCACCTCCGGGACACCCCACACAGATACGCAGTATTTT. It specifies CASSFTSGTPHTDTQYF.

The genes are TRBV18 and TRBJ1-5; D gene ambiguous. Trimming stripped 1 base from V and 6 bases from J, with 10 bases between. This CDR3 is built from 14 residues. From germline, CDR1 is KGHSH and CDR2 LQKENI. CDR3 DNA: TGTGCCAGCTCACCACGGAGGGAGGGTCAGCCCCAGCATTTT. Protein: CASSPRREGQPQHF.